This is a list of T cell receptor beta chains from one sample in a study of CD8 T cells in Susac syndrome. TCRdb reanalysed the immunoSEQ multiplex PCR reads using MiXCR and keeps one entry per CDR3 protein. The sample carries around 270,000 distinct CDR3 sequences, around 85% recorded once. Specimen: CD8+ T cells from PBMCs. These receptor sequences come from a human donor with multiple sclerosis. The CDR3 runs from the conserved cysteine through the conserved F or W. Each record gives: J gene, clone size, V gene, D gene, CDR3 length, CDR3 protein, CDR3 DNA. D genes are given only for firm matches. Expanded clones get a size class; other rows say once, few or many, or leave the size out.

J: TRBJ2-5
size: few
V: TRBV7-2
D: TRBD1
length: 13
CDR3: CASRSQGEETQYF
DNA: TGTGCCAGCAGGTCACAGGGGGAAGAGACCCAGTACTTC

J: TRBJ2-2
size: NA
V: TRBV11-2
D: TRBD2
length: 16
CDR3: CASSLDPAGATGELFF
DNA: TGTGCCAGCAGCTTAGATCCGGCGGGAGCCACCGGGGAGCTGTTTTTT

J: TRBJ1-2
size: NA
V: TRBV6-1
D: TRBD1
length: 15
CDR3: CASSERQGDYYGYTF
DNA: TGTGCCAGCAGTGAGCGACAGGGAGATTACTATGGCTACACCTTC

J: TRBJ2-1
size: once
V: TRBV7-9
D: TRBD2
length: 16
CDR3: CASSLVLAGTYNEQFF
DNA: TGTGCCAGCAGCTTAGTACTAGCGGGAACCTACAATGAGCAGTTCTTC

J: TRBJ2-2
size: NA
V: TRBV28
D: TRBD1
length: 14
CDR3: CASSPTGGTGELFF
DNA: TGTGCCAGCAGTCCCACAGGGGGCACCGGGGAGCTGTTTTTT

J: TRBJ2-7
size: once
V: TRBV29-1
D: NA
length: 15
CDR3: CSEGAGPRRPYEQYF
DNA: TGCAGCGAAGGTGCCGGGCCGCGGCGGCCTTACGAGCAGTACTTC

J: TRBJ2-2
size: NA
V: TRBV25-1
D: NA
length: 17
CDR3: CASSEFQGPANTGELFF
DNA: TGTGCCAGCAGTGAATTCCAGGGGCCCGCGAACACCGGGGAGCTGTTTTTT

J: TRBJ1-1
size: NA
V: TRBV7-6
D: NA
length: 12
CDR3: CASSPEGTEAFF
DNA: TGTGCCAGCAGCCCGGAGGGCACTGAAGCTTTCTTT

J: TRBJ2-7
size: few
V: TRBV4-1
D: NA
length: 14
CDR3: CASSQVTGKNEQYF
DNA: TGCGCCAGCAGCCAAGTTACAGGGAAGAACGAGCAGTACTTC

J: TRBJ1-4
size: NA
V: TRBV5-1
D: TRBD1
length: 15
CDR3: CASSLAGGPSEKLFF
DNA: TGCGCCAGCAGCTTGGCAGGGGGCCCATCGGAAAAACTGTTTTTT